The table lists the clone carrying this T cell receptor (beta chain) with many counts. Its antigen is undetermined. The sample comes from a study of T-cell reconstitution after alpha-beta-depleted transplantation in children. Study-wide points: Fresh T-cell production supplied most of the T-cell counts and diversity seen one year after transplant. In patients about two months after transplant, alpha-beta T cells reportedly arose from several hundred expanded graft clones.

This sample's TCRbeta library carried unique molecular identifier barcodes. One entry per CDR3 protein, called by TCRdb with MiXCR from the PCR reads. Seen here are 250,000 to 300,000 distinct CDR3 sequences, 9.5% to 13% observed once, and the top ten hold less than 8%. The CDR3 is 12 residues long. The sequence came from a boy younger than two with acute myeloid leukemia, due to receive a stem cell transplant. The V and J genes are TRBV21-1 and TRBJ1-2; TRBD1, the D gene given by the table, was not confirmed from the DNA. TRBV21-1 is an annotated pseudogene. The starting material was PBMCs, obtained before TCRalphabeta/CD19-depleted stem cell transplant. The CDR3 loop reads CASRTGDYGYTF. CDR3 sequence (DNA): TGTGCCAGCAGGACAGGGGACTATGGCTACACCTTC.